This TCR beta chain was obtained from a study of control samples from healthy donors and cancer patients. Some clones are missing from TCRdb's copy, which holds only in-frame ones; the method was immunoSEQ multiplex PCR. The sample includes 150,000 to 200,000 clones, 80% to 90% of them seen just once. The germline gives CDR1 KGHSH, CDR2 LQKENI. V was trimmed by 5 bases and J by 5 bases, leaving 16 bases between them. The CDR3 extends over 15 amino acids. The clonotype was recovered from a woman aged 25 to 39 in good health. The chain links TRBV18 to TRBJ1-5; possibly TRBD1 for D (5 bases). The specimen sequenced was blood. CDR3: CASSSRDGEYQPQHF. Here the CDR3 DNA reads TGTGCCAGCTCAAGCCGGGACGGTGAATATCAGCCCCAGCATTTT.